This T cell receptor beta chain comes out of a study of shared clonotypes between healthy human individuals. Regarding the study as a whole: Memory subsets generally showed lower estimated richness than naive subsets.

Clones were read by immunoSEQ multiplex PCR, and TCRdb kept only the in-frame ones, dropping some. This table has about 2 million clones, approximately 94% appearing once. CD8 cells regarded as naive lacked CD45RO, were positively chosen for CCR7, and omitted terminally differentiated effector memory CD45RA+ cells. Regarding this clone: Its antigen remains unknown.

The junction had 4 bases not matched to a gene; V was cut back by 6 bases and J by 6 bases. The germline gives CDR1 MNHEY, CDR2 SVGAGI. This CDR3 region has 12 residues. The chain couples TRBV6-5 to TRBJ2-7; TRBD2 agrees at 8 bases. The source is a man aged 18 to 30 in good health. Material: naive CD8+ T cells sorted from blood. CDR3 sequence (DNA): TGTGCCAGCAGCCCGGGGGGGCCCGAGCAGTACTTC. It specifies CASSPGGPEQYF.